This T cell receptor (beta chain) came from a study of shared clonotypes between healthy human individuals. Whole-study context: Ranging from 18 to 49 in age, donors were a couple of women and a few men.

For sorted subsets, 150 to 200 ng DNA per replicate equaled approximately 30,000 T cell genomes. Measured with immunoSEQ multiplex PCR; TCRdb has only the in-frame clones, and not every one. This table has under 2.5 million clones, around 90% appearing once. Study findings and constraints: Generation of non-shared clonotypes was less probable than generation of clonotypes shared by all four donors.

A note on this clone: The antigen is undetermined.

There were only Caucasian adults among the donors, and all lived in Nashville, Tennessee. V lost 2 bases to trimming and J lost 9 bases, with 19 bases between them. The CDR3 has 15 residues. Looked up from germline, CDR1 is SNHLY and CDR2 is FYNNEI. The specimen was naive CD4+ T cells from PBMCs. The subset: CD45RA+ positively selected. This sequence joins TRBV2 and TRBJ1-2, with D possibly TRBD1 on 5 matching bases. The sequence came from a man aged 18 to 29 in good health. Some clones in this sample may be carry-over from other donors' samples. The CDR3 DNA sequence: TGTGCCAGCAGTGAACTAACTCGGACATTCGGCAGCTACACCTTC. It translates to CASSELTRTFGSYTF.